This T cell receptor (beta chain) was recorded in a study of OX40 agonist ivuxolimab in advanced cancers. Looking at the study overall: Aged roughly 23 to 79 with a mean of roughly 63 years, they were 82.7% male. Study findings and constraints: The expanded peripheral T cells' antigen specificity was not determined. CD4+ and CD8+ blood T cells expanded clonally by week 6 at 0.1 to 3.0 mg/kg.

Sampled blood was obtained at baseline, cycle 4 day 1, and cycle 7 day 1. In the case of this clone: Its specificity is not known.

The protocol was immunoSEQ multiplex PCR, while the TCRdb copy is restricted to in-frame clones and leaves out a portion. The table has some 80,000 clones, roughly 80% seen once. The receptor comes from an adult with an advanced solid tumor such as melanoma, head and neck, liver or kidney cancer. Sequenced material: CD4+ or CD8+ T cells sorted from blood, taken in a trial of the OX40 agonist ivuxolimab.

The chain's CDR3 is CASSPHTDTQYF. The DNA for the CDR3 is TGCGCCAGCAGCCCGCACACAGATACGCAGTATTTT. This chain joins TRBV4-1 and TRBJ2-3; no clear D. From germline, CDR1 is MGHRA and CDR2 YSYEKL. The CDR3 runs to 12 residues. V was pared by 4 bases and J by 2 bases, with 4 bases between.